This record concerns one TCR beta chain sequence. Its matching antigen is unknown. V lost 7 bases to trimming and J lost 2 bases, with 21 bases between them. Germline V lookup: CDR1 GTSNPN, CDR2 SVGIG (reference sequence). The CDR3 runs 16 residues. The source of the sample is a study of T cells in localized non-small cell lung cancer. Study conclusions and caveats: Uninvolved adjacent lung showed higher T cell clonality than tumor.

This table comes from immunoSEQ multiplex PCR, and its TCRdb copy is limited to in-frame clones, with some not included. The data show roughly 24,000 clones, approximately 84% seen once. This receptor was taken from a man aged 40-75 years with stage III squamous cell lung carcinoma. Sequencing was performed on peripheral blood, taken before any cancer treatment. The rearrangement joins TRBV30 to TRBJ2-4; no reliable D call. The CDR3 DNA reads TGTGCCTCCTCAAAATGGATAGAGGCGTCCAAAAACATTCAGTACTTC. Translated: CASSKWIEASKNIQYF.